The 20 T cell receptor beta chains in this list originate from one sample, sequenced in a study of PD-1 blockade in classical Hodgkin lymphoma. Relapse after autologous stem cell transplantation occurred in every patient, and brentuximab vedotin exposure varied. Thawed PBMCs were subjected to magnetic negative selection, which yielded isolated CD8+ T cells. Method: immunoSEQ multiplex PCR; TCRdb's copy keeps in-frame clones and lacks some. This table holds 2,500 to 3,500 clones, more than 60% found once. The sequences come from CD8+ T cells from blood, collected at baseline. The receptors stem from a human donor with classical Hodgkin lymphoma.

The chain recombines TRBV29-1 with TRBJ2-3; unclear D gene. The CDR3 is 11 residues long. Looked up from germline, CDR1 is SQVTM and CDR2 is ANQGSEA. Trimming cost V 5 bases and J 7 bases, with 10 bases left between them. The CDR3, as DNA: TGCAGCGTTCGAGTGGAAAATACGCAGTATTTT. It specifies CSVRVENTQYF.

The chain joins TRBV30 to TRBJ2-7; either TRBD1 or TRBD2 may fit D (5 bases each). CDR1 is GTSNPN and CDR2 is SVGIG in the germline V gene (reference sequence). V was trimmed by 1 base and J by 3 bases, leaving 13 bases between them. The CDR3 sequence is 14 residues long. The CDR3 DNA reads TGTGCCTGGAGTGCAACAGGACTTTACTACGAGCAGTACTTC. This gives the protein CAWSATGLYYEQYF.

V gene TRBV19 combines with J gene TRBJ1-5; weak D call: TRBD1 (6 bases). This CDR3 comprises 15 residues. Deletions cut 0 bases from V and 4 bases from J, with 10 bases between. CDR1 and CDR2 (germline): LNHDA, SQIVND (reference sequence). The CDR3 loop reads CASSIDHRDNQPQHF. The CDR3 DNA reads as TGTGCCAGTAGTATAGATCACAGGGATAATCAGCCCCAGCATTTT.

This clone has only a few counts. The chain uses TRBV27 and TRBJ2-6, with D unresolved. Trimming cost V 8 bases and J 0 bases, with 2 bases left between them. The CDR3 runs 12 residues. Germline V gene sequence: CDR1 MNHEY, CDR2 SMNVEV (reference sequence). CDR3 sequence (DNA): TGTGCCAGCGCCTCTGGGGCCAACGTCCTGACTTTC. Its protein product is CASASGANVLTF.

The chain joins TRBV27 to TRBJ2-1, with unresolved D. Looked up from germline, CDR1 is MNHEY and CDR2 is SMNVEV (reference sequence). This CDR3 is built from 15 residues. The V and J ends lost 1 base and 0 bases respectively, with 7 bases between them. CDR3 amino acids: CASSLYQASYNEQFF. CDR3 sequence (DNA): TGTGCCAGCAGTTTATACCAAGCCTCCTACAATGAGCAGTTCTTC.

The V and J genes are TRBV27 and TRBJ1-1; no reliable D call. V was cut by 2 bases and J by 4 bases, with 8 bases left in between. CDR1 is MNHEY and CDR2 is SMNVEV in the germline V gene (reference sequence). The CDR3 is 13 residues long. CDR3 coding DNA: TGTGCCAGCAGTTTAGAAGCGGGCACTGAAGCTTTCTTT. This codes for CASSLEAGTEAFF.

The rearrangement links TRBV9 to TRBJ2-2, with D tentatively TRBD2 (6 bases). Trimming removed 8 bases at V and 1 base at J, with 21 bases between. The CDR3 length is 17 residues. Germline CDR1 reads SGDLS; CDR2 reads YYNGEE. This CDR3 is CASGLTPGRENTGELFF. Written as DNA, the CDR3 is TGTGCCAGTGGACTAACCCCAGGCAGGGAGAACACCGGGGAGCTGTTTTTT.

Details on this clone: The identical CDR3 is also encoded by other nucleotide sequences in the sample. V and J are TRBV7-6 and TRBJ2-7; D gene ambiguous. V lost 1 base and J lost 3, with 7 bases in between. Germline V gene data show CDR1 as SGHVS and CDR2 as FNYEAQ. The CDR3 is 13 residues long. Here the CDR3 reads CASSLGPNYEQYF. In DNA, the CDR3 is TGTGCCAGCAGCTTAGGGCCGAACTACGAGCAGTACTTC.

This clone ranks as large. The V and J genes are TRBV2 and TRBJ2-7; no firm D call. V was cut by 1 base and J by 1 base, with 5 bases left in between. This CDR3 is built from 13 residues. CDR1 is SNHLY and CDR2 is FYNNEI in the germline V gene. The DNA for the CDR3 is TGTGCCAGCAGTGAAGGGGGATCCTACGAGCAGTACTTC. Translating it yields CASSEGGSYEQYF.

The V and J genes are TRBV4-1 and TRBJ2-5; 11 bases are shared with TRBD2. The CDR3 contains 16 residues. Germline trimming cut 4 bases from V and 5 bases from J; bases unmatched to any gene: 9. Germline assignment: CDR1 MGHRA and CDR2 YSYEKL. CDR3 nucleotide sequence: TGCGCCAGCAGCCTCTTAGCGGGGGGGCTGTCGGAGACCCAGTACTTC. It is translated as CASSLLAGGLSETQYF.

This rearrangement joins TRBV27 to TRBJ2-7; D ambiguous. V gave up 7 bases and J gave up 0 bases, with 13 bases separating them. Germline V gene sequence: CDR1 MNHEY, CDR2 SMNVEV (reference sequence). CDR3 size: 14 residues. The CDR3 DNA reads as TGTGCCAGCAAAGGGCAGGCAAGCTCCTACGAGCAGTACTTC. Translation gives CASKGQASSYEQYF.

This clone has just a few counts. The chain links TRBV27 to TRBJ1-6; D perhaps matches TRBD1 (6 bases). Germline loops: CDR1 MNHEY, CDR2 SMNVEV (reference sequence). Trimming left V 5 bases short and J 6 bases short, with 14 bases between. CDR3 length equals 15 residues. CDR3 DNA: TGTGCCAGCAGTCCAGGGGACGGGATTAATTCACCCCTCCACTTT. The encoded protein is CASSPGDGINSPLHF.

This chain connects TRBV19 to TRBJ2-3; a possible D gene is TRBD2 (6 bases). The CDR3 contains 14 residues. CDR1 is LNHDA, CDR2 SQIVND, per germline (reference sequence). Trimming took off 5 bases at V and 6 bases at J, with 15 bases between the two ends. The CDR3 DNA reads as TGTGCCAGTAGTGCGCGGGACGGAATCGATACGCAGTATTTT. Its translation is CASSARDGIDTQYF.

V and J are TRBV2 and TRBJ2-1; TRBD1 might be the D (6 bases). With 4 bases removed from V and 2 bases from J, the gap between germline ends came to 9 bases. The CDR3 is made up of 14 amino acids. Germline V gene data show CDR1 as SNHLY and CDR2 as FYNNEI. CDR3 DNA sequence: TGTGCCAGCAGTGCAGGGGATACCTACAATGAGCAGTTCTTC. Its protein is CASSAGDTYNEQFF.

The chain has TRBV15 and TRBJ2-1; D is possibly TRBD2 (5 bases). Trimming took 8 bases from V and 4 from J, leaving 15 bases between them. CDR3 length: 14 residues. Per the germline V gene, CDR1 is LNHNV and CDR2 is YYDKDF (reference sequence). The CDR3 loop reads CATGALSDYNEQFF. CDR3 bases: TGTGCCACCGGAGCCCTTAGCGATTACAATGAGCAGTTCTTC.

The rearrangement joins TRBV4-1 to TRBJ2-3; D gene ambiguous. The germline V and J ends were trimmed by 2 bases and 0 bases, with 12 bases remaining between them. CDR1 is MGHRA and CDR2 is YSYEKL in the germline V gene. This CDR3 region has 16 residues. CDR3 protein: CASSQTAGPSTDTQYF. The CDR3 nucleotides read TGCGCCAGCAGCCAAACAGCCGGTCCTAGCACAGATACGCAGTATTTT.

J is TRBJ2-7 and V is TRBV7-9, with D perhaps TRBD2 (5 bases). There are 18 residues in the CDR3. Germline-derived CDR1 and CDR2 are SEHNR and FQNEAQ (reference sequence). Between the trimmed V and J ends, which lost 10 bases and 0 bases, there was a span of 28 bases. CDR3 sequence (DNA): TGTGCCACCCTAGTGGGTACCGGGCCGGTCGAGGGCTCCTACGAGCAGTACTTC. Translated: CATLVGTGPVEGSYEQYF.

This clone was picked up one time. CDR3: CASSSKDEKLFF. For the CDR3, the DNA is TGTGCCAGCAGCTCTAAGGACGAAAAACTGTTTTTT. The chain employs TRBV7-9 and TRBJ1-4; D uncertain. V lost 4 bases and J lost 8, with 8 bases in between. There are 12 residues in the CDR3. CDR1 SEHNR and CDR2 FQNEAQ come from the germline V gene (reference sequence).

The V gene is TRBV15, the J gene TRBJ1-5, with 8 bases lining up with TRBD1. This CDR3 contains 16 residues. In germline, CDR1 is LNHNV, CDR2 YYDKDF (reference sequence). The V and J ends lost 3 bases and 2 bases, in that order; junction bases with no gene match: 6. The CDR3 reads CATSSDRGLGNQPQHF. In nucleotides, the CDR3 is TGTGCCACCAGCAGCGACAGGGGATTAGGCAATCAGCCCCAGCATTTT.

The genes are TRBV19 and TRBJ1-5, with D tentatively TRBD1 (5 bases). Germline CDR1 and CDR2: LNHDA and SQIVND (reference sequence). This CDR3 is built from 14 residues. The V end lost 6 bases, the J end lost 3 bases, and 12 bases lay between the germline ends. This CDR3 is CASRFGTLNQPQHF. The CDR3 DNA follows: TGTGCCAGTAGATTCGGGACTCTCAATCAGCCCCAGCATTTT.